This T cell receptor beta chain comes out of a study of T cell responses to AZD1222 COVID-19 vaccine. Points from the study as a whole: At 160-218 and 743-854, vaccine-associated CD4 TCRs were dominant, and they spanned spike. Only a handful of AZD1222 recipients were seropositive at baseline. Vaccination with two AZD1222 doses was followed by a rise in Spike-specific TCR breadth and depth.

Germline V gene data show CDR1 as PRHDT and CDR2 as FYEKMQ (reference sequence). V lost 5 bases, J lost 5 bases, and 6 bases stayed unmatched. CDR3 length equals 15 residues. The repertoire was sequenced with immunoSEQ multiplex PCR; TCRdb's copy has only in-frame clones and lacks some. The sample yields roughly 150,000 clones, roughly 90% seen once. Note on this clone: Its antigen is unknown.

The sequence was collected from an adult in good health. V usage is TRBV13 and J usage is TRBJ2-5; 12 nucleotides agree with TRBD2. The material was peripheral blood, obtained on day 0 of AZD1222 vaccination. CDR3 nucleotides: TGTGCCAGCAGCCGACTAGCGGGAGATCCGGAGACCCAGTACTTC. Its protein product is CASSRLAGDPETQYF.